One and the same sample provided the 28 T cell receptor beta chains below, sequenced in a study of technical replicates of blood from several donors. This table comes from immunoSEQ multiplex PCR, and its TCRdb copy is limited to in-frame clones, with some not included. The profile shows about 85,000 clones, roughly 94% of them singletons. Sequencing was performed on T cells isolated from PBMCs. The receptors were sampled from a human donor in good health.

The V and J genes are TRBV7-6 and TRBJ1-5; the D is unclear. CDR3 length equals 14 residues. CDR1 and CDR2 (germline): SGHVS, FNYEAQ. V was clipped by 1 base and J by 7 bases, with 11 bases between them. CDR3: CASSLESTGQPQHF. The DNA of the CDR3 is TGTGCCAGCAGCTTAGAGTCGACGGGGCAGCCCCAGCATTTT. Complete variable domain (other parts from reference TRBV7-6 and TRBJ1-5): GAGVSQSPRYKVTKRGQDVALRCDPISGHVSLYWYRQALGQGPEFLTYFNYEAQQDKSGLPNDRFSAERPEGSISTLTIQRTEQRDSAMYRCASSLESTGQPQHFGDGTRLSIL.

The chain carries TRBV29-1 and TRBJ1-1; D ambiguous. Germline values: CDR1 SQVTM, CDR2 ANQGSEA. CDR3 length equals 12 residues. Trimming took off 2 bases at V and 2 bases at J, with 6 bases between the two ends. In DNA form, the CDR3 reads TGCAGCGTTGAAAGAGTAAACACTGAAGCTTTCTTT. Translation: CSVERVNTEAFF.

This clone was seen only a few times. V is TRBV7-9 and J is TRBJ1-1; 7 positions agree with TRBD1. This CDR3 has 13 amino acids. The germline V gene encodes CDR1 SEHNR and CDR2 FQNEAQ (reference sequence). V was clipped by 4 bases and J by 3 bases; unmatched bases: 2. The CDR3: CASSYGQDTEAFF. CDR3 nucleotides: TGTGCCAGCAGCTATGGACAGGACACTGAAGCTTTCTTT.

V is TRBV9 and J is TRBJ2-1; D might be TRBD2 (5 bases). V was trimmed by 6 bases and J by 7 bases, leaving 11 bases between them. The CDR3 runs to 12 residues. Germline CDR1 is SGDLS and CDR2 is YYNGEE. CDR3: CASTITGNEQFF. CDR3 DNA: TGTGCCAGCACCATAACGGGAAATGAGCAGTTCTTC.

DNA for the CDR3: TGTGCCAGTGAGACAGGGACTTTCCTTGGGTCAACTGAAGCTTTCTTT. It codes for CASETGTFLGSTEAFF. The chain couples TRBV19 to TRBJ1-1; TRBD1 aligns across 7 bases. Germline V CDR1 and CDR2: LNHDA, SQIVND (reference sequence). The length of the CDR3 is 16 residues. V was pared by 8 bases and J by 5 bases, with 17 bases of the junction left unmatched.

This clone was picked up one time. Other DNA sequences in this sample translate to the same CDR3. The chain is built from TRBV19 and TRBJ2-7; possibly TRBD1 for D (7 bases). The CDR3 covers 14 residues. The V and J ends lost 1 base and 3 bases respectively, with 10 bases between them. CDR1 and CDR2 from the germline V gene are LNHDA and SQIVND (reference sequence). The CDR3 bases are TGTGCCAGTAGTATAGGACAGGGAGGCTACGAGCAGTACTTC. It yields the protein CASSIGQGGYEQYF. Filled out from reference TRBV19 and TRBJ2-7, the complete variable domain reads DGGITQSPKYLFRKEGQNVTLSCEQNLNHDAMYWYRQDPGQGLRLIYYSQIVNDFQKGDIAEGYSVSREKKESFPLTVTSAQKNPTAFYLCASSIGQGGYEQYFGPGTRLTVT.

The CDR3 DNA follows: TGTGCCAGCAGCTTGCGGTTGTCAGGGACAACTCGTGGCTACACCTTC. It specifies CASSLRLSGTTRGYTF. The chain uses TRBV5-6 and TRBJ1-2, with D perhaps TRBD1 (6 bases). V gave up 1 base and J gave up 7 bases, with 20 bases separating them. CDR1 is SGHDT and CDR2 is YYEEEE in the germline V gene. The CDR3 loop spans 16 amino acids.

The chain links TRBV5-1 to TRBJ2-3; D perhaps matches TRBD1 (6 bases). V lost 2 bases and J 3 bases, leaving 13 bases between the germline ends. The CDR3 spans 15 residues. Germline CDR1 reads SGHRS; CDR2 reads YFSETQ. The CDR3 reads CASSLNQGRTDTQYF. The CDR3 DNA reads TGCGCCAGCAGCTTAAATCAGGGGAGAACAGATACGCAGTATTTT.

This chain uses TRBV27 with TRBJ1-5; the D is unclear. CDR1 is MNHEY, CDR2 SMNVEV, per germline (reference sequence). This CDR3 spans 13 amino acids. Trimming took off 0 bases at V and 7 bases at J, with 7 bases between the two ends. This CDR3 is CASSLSRTQPQHF. CDR3 sequence (DNA): TGTGCCAGCAGTTTATCGAGAACGCAGCCCCAGCATTTT.

The chain has TRBV7-2 and TRBJ2-3; D is perhaps TRBD2 (5 bases). Between the trimmed V and J ends, which lost 5 bases and 0 bases, there was a span of 18 bases. The CDR3 is 17 residues long. Germline V gene data show CDR1 as SGHTA and CDR2 as FQGNSA. In DNA, the CDR3 is TGTGCCAGCAGCATAACTCACTCTCGGACTAGCACAGATACGCAGTATTTT. Amino acid sequence: CASSITHSRTSTDTQYF.

V is TRBV5-4 and J is TRBJ1-4; 7 bases are a match to TRBD1. Germline V CDR1 and CDR2: SGHNT, YYREEE (reference sequence). The junction had 7 bases not matched to a gene; V was cut back by 4 bases and J by 7 bases. This CDR3 region has 14 residues. CDR3 residues: CASSLEGAGEKLFF. The CDR3 bases are TGTGCCAGCAGCCTTGAGGGGGCCGGTGAAAAACTGTTTTTT. Variable domain in full (rest from reference TRBV5-4 and TRBJ1-4): ETGVTQSPTHLIKTRGQQVTLRCSSQSGHNTVSWYQQALGQGPQFIFQYYREEENGRGNFPPRFSGLQFPNYSSELNVNALELDDSALYLCASSLEGAGEKLFFGSGTQLSVL.

The genes are TRBV10-2 and TRBJ2-1; 10 bases fit TRBD2. The CDR3 is 17 amino acids. The J segment lost 0 bases and the V segment lost 3 bases, leaving 5 bases of the junction unmatched. CDR1 is WSHSY and CDR2 is SAAADI in the germline V gene. CDR3 DNA: TGCGCCAGCAGTGATCCTTCTAGCGGGGGCTCCTACAATGAGCAGTTCTTC. It translates to CASSDPSSGGSYNEQFF.

V gene TRBV7-9 combines with J gene TRBJ2-1; 12 nucleotides align to TRBD2. Trimming removed 5 bases from V and 6 bases from J; junction bases left unmatched: 2. Per germline, CDR1 SEHNR and CDR2 FQNEAQ (reference sequence). There are 14 residues in the CDR3. The CDR3 region has the DNA TGTGCCAGCAGCCTGGGACTAGCGGGCAATGAGCAGTTCTTC. Amino acids: CASSLGLAGNEQFF.

The chain joins TRBV12-5 to TRBJ2-4; the D gene is possibly TRBD1 (5 bases). Germline V gene lookup returns CDR1 LGHNT and CDR2 FRNRAP. Trimming left V 4 bases short and J 5 bases short, with 12 bases between. This CDR3 region has 14 residues. In DNA form, the CDR3 reads TGTGCTAGTGGTTCCGCCATGGGGCAAAACATTCAGTACTTC. It encodes CASGSAMGQNIQYF.

The J gene is TRBJ2-3, the V gene TRBV10-3; 14 nucleotides match TRBD2. The ends lost 4 bases at V and 3 bases at J; junction bases unmatched: 3. Per germline, CDR1 ENHRY and CDR2 SYGVKD. This CDR3 is built from 16 residues. CDR3 region: CAISGLAGGSTDTQYF. The CDR3, as DNA: TGTGCCATCAGTGGACTAGCGGGGGGGTCGACAGATACGCAGTATTTT.

The rearrangement links TRBV19 to TRBJ2-1, with D possibly TRBD2 on 6 matching bases. This CDR3 is 17 amino acids long. Trimming took off 3 bases at V and 4 bases at J, with 19 bases between the two ends. From germline, CDR1 is LNHDA and CDR2 SQIVND (reference sequence). DNA for the CDR3: TGTGCCAGTAGTATGTATACCGGGAGTCCCATATACAATGAGCAGTTCTTC. The encoded protein is CASSMYTGSPIYNEQFF.

CDR3 protein: CASSTQENTEAFF. CDR3 DNA sequence: TGTGCCAGCAGCACACAGGAGAACACTGAAGCTTTCTTT. The chain employs TRBV11-2 and TRBJ1-1; perhaps TRBD1 as D (5 bases). Trimming removed 5 bases from V and 1 base from J, with 8 bases in between. The CDR3 is 13 residues long. The V gene's germline CDR1 is SGHAT and CDR2 FQNNGV.

The chain carries TRBV5-6 and TRBJ2-3, with D perhaps TRBD2 (5 bases). CDR1 and CDR2 from the germline V gene are SGHDT and YYEEEE. V lost 4 bases to trimming and J lost 6 bases, with 9 bases between them. CDR3 size: 12 residues. Here the CDR3 reads CASSGRRDTQYF. In DNA form, the CDR3 reads TGTGCCAGCAGCGGACGGAGGGATACGCAGTATTTT.

The CDR3 DNA is TGTGCCAGCAGCGGATGGGACTCCGGGGATGGAGATACGCAGTATTTT. Translated, it gives CASSGWDSGDGDTQYF. V is TRBV9 and J is TRBJ2-3; a weak D match, TRBD2 (6 bases). The CDR3 consists of 16 residues. The germline CDR1 and CDR2 sequences are SGDLS and YYNGEE. The V end lost 3 bases, the J end lost 5 bases, and 19 bases lay between the germline ends. The full variable domain, in which reference TRBV9 and TRBJ2-3 provide the parts outside the CDR3, is DSGVTQTPKHLITATGQRVTLRCSPRSGDLSVYWYQQSLDQGLQFLIQYYNGEERAKGNILERFSAQQFPDLHSELNLSSLELGDSALYFCASSGWDSGDGDTQYFGPGTRLTVL.

This clone was recorded a few times. The J gene is TRBJ2-3, the V gene TRBV10-1; TRBD1 aligns across 8 bases. The CDR3 runs 12 residues. Germline CDR1 WNHNN, CDR2 SYGVQD (reference sequence). Germline trimming cut 4 bases from V and 10 bases from J; bases unmatched to any gene: 4. The CDR3 protein is CASSGQGLSQYF. The CDR3 DNA is TGCGCCAGCAGTGGACAGGGGCTATCGCAGTATTTT.

The chain joins TRBV29-1 to TRBJ1-2; a weak D match, TRBD1 (6 bases). Looked up from germline, CDR1 is SQVTM and CDR2 is ANQGSEA. The CDR3 has 13 residues. The V end lost 3 bases, the J end lost 7 bases, and 15 bases lay between the germline ends. The CDR3 DNA sequence: TGCAGCGTTGATGCAGGGGAAGGTGGTGGCTACACCTTC. Translating gives CSVDAGEGGGYTF.

The J gene is TRBJ2-7, the V gene TRBV19; 9 positions match TRBD2. The CDR3 totals 15 residues. Germline trimming cut 4 bases from V and 5 bases from J; bases unmatched to any gene: 9. Germline assignment: CDR1 LNHDA and CDR2 SQIVND (reference sequence). The CDR3 loop reads CASSKGAGGPNEQYF. The CDR3 region has the DNA TGTGCCAGTAGTAAGGGTGCGGGAGGGCCCAACGAGCAGTACTTC.

This clone was counted a single time. The V call is TRBV7-8, the J call TRBJ1-2, with D maybe TRBD1 (6 bases). Germline V gene sequence: CDR1 SGHVS, CDR2 FQNEAQ. Trimming took off 1 base at V and 5 bases at J, with 17 bases between the two ends. The CDR3 extends over 16 amino acids. The CDR3 sequence is CASSLGEGGAGYGYTF. The CDR3 DNA follows: TGTGCCAGCAGCTTAGGGGAGGGGGGCGCCGGATATGGCTACACCTTC.

In the case of this clone: Relative to the germline gene, one junction end is altered; a read error may explain this. The rearrangement links TRBV5-1 to TRBJ2-7, with a possible D match to TRBD2 (5 bases). Germline values: CDR1 SGHRS, CDR2 YFSETQ. This CDR3 region has 14 residues. Here the CDR3 DNA reads TGCGCCAGCAGCTTTACTCCGGAGGATGCTGAAATAGACTTC. Translating it yields CASSFTPEDAEIDF.

The chain carries TRBV19 and TRBJ2-4, with TRBD1 identical over 7 bases. The CDR3 is made up of 11 amino acids. V dropped 9 bases and J dropped 11; count of bases not matched to a gene: 7. Germline assignment: CDR1 LNHDA and CDR2 SQIVND (reference sequence). The chain's CDR3 is CASETGVLQYF. The DNA of the CDR3 is TGTGCCAGCGAAACAGGGGTCCTTCAGTACTTC.

The V call is TRBV6-5, the J call TRBJ2-1; the match to TRBD2 covers 8 bases. Germline values: CDR1 MNHEY, CDR2 SVGAGI. With 5 bases clipped from V and 15 bases from J, the junction kept 9 bases outside the gene matches. CDR3 length: 12 residues. DNA for the CDR3: TGTGCCAGCAGTAAACCGGGACTAGGGTGGTTCTTC. It is translated as CASSKPGLGWFF.

The J gene is TRBJ2-4, the V gene TRBV4-2; 9 bases are a match to TRBD2. V dropped 0 bases and J dropped 0; count of bases not matched to a gene: 3. From germline, CDR1 is LGHNA and CDR2 YNFKEQ. This CDR3 has 17 amino acids. The CDR3 here is CASSQELAGVAKNIQYF. CDR3 bases: TGTGCCAGCAGCCAAGAATTAGCGGGAGTAGCCAAAAACATTCAGTACTTC.

This chain joins TRBV7-8 and TRBJ1-1, with D maybe TRBD1 (5 bases). From germline, CDR1 is SGHVS and CDR2 FQNEAQ. The V end was cut by 4 bases, the J end by 0 bases, with 12 bases between. This CDR3 comprises 15 residues. The CDR3 here is CASSWGRLLNTEAFF. The CDR3 DNA follows: TGTGCCAGCAGCTGGGGCCGTTTACTGAACACTGAAGCTTTCTTT.